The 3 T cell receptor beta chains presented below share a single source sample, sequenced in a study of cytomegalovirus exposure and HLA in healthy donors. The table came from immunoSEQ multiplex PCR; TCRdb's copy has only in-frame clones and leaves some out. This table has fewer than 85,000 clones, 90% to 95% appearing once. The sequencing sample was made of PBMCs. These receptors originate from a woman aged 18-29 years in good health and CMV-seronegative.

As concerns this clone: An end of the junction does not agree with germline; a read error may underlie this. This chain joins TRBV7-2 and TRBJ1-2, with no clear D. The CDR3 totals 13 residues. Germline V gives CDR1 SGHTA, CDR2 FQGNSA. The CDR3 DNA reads TGTGCCAGCAGTTTAGGACTTTACTATGGCTACACCTTC. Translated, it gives CASSLGLYYGYTF.

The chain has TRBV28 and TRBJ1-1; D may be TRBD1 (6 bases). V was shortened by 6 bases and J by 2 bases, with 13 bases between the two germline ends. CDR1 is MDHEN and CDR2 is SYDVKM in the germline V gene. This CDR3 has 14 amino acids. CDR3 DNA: TGTGCCAGCAGCCGCACAGGGTTAAACACTGAAGCTTTCTTT. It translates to CASSRTGLNTEAFF. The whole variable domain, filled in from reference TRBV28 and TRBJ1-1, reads DVKVTQSSRYLVKRTGEKVFLECVQDMDHENMFWYRQDPGLGLRLIYFSYDVKMKEKGDIPEGYSVSREKKERFSLILESASTNQTSMYLCASSRTGLNTEAFFGQGTRLTVV.

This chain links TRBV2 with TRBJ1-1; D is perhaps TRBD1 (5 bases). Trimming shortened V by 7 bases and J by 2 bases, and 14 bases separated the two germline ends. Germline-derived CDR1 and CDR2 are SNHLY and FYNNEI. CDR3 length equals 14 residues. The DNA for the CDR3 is TGTGCCAGCACACGACCGGGGGGTAACACTGAAGCTTTCTTT. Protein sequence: CASTRPGGNTEAFF.